These 31 T cell receptor beta chains originate from one sample sequenced in a study of human thymus T cells. Produced via immunoSEQ multiplex PCR; TCRdb's table is partial and in-frame only. Seen here are tens of thousands of clones, approximately 95% observed once, and the top ten hold around 6%. Sequencing was performed on blood. These receptors all stem from a boy under two years old with a congenital heart defect but otherwise immunologically healthy.

The chain links TRBV9 to TRBJ2-3; TRBD2 agrees at 10 bases. The CDR3 has 15 amino acids. V lost 1 base to trimming and J lost 9 bases; unmatched junction nucleotides: 8. CDR1 and CDR2 from the germline V gene are SGDLS and YYNGEE. This CDR3 reads CASSVSPLAGETQYF. The CDR3, as DNA: TGTGCCAGCAGCGTATCTCCCCTAGCGGGAGAGACGCAGTATTTT.

This chain links TRBV5-4 with TRBJ1-6, with D possibly being TRBD1 (6 bases). Trimming took off 2 bases at V and 7 bases at J, with 19 bases between the two ends. This CDR3 is built from 17 residues. Germline V gene lookup returns CDR1 SGHNT and CDR2 YYREEE (reference sequence). The CDR3 DNA is TGTGCCAGCAGCTTCTCACAGGGAAGGAGGGGGAATTCACCCCTCCACTTT. This sequence encodes CASSFSQGRRGNSPLHF.

In its sample, this clone was seen once. This sequence joins TRBV4-2 and TRBJ2-7; D is undetermined. The germline V gene has CDR1 LGHNA and CDR2 YNFKEQ. The V end lost 3 bases, the J end lost 0 bases, and 12 bases lay between the germline ends. The CDR3 is made up of 15 amino acids. CDR3 sequence (DNA): TGTGCCAGCAGCCATGCCCTCTCGGACTCCTACGAGCAGTACTTC. It translates to CASSHALSDSYEQYF.

The rearrangement joins TRBV29-1 to TRBJ1-2, with D tentatively TRBD1 (5 bases). The CDR3 extends over 13 amino acids. V lost 4 bases, J lost 8 bases, and 17 bases lay in between. Germline-derived CDR1 and CDR2 are SQVTM and ANQGSEA. The CDR3 region is CSVARGGSGGYTF. DNA of the CDR3: TGCAGCGTTGCCCGGGGGGGTTCGGGAGGCTACACCTTC.

The gene calls are TRBV28 and TRBJ1-1; D call uncertain. From germline, CDR1 is MDHEN and CDR2 SYDVKM. V was clipped by 2 bases and J by 7 bases, with 5 bases between them. This CDR3 comprises 11 residues. The DNA for the CDR3 is TGTGCCAGCAGTTTAGACGTTGAAGCTTTCTTT. This codes for CASSLDVEAFF.

The chain combines TRBV6-5 with TRBJ2-7; 8 nucleotides line up with TRBD2. V shed 6 bases, J shed 3 bases, and the junction held 7 bases outside the gene matches. Per the germline V gene, CDR1 is MNHEY and CDR2 is SVGAGI. This CDR3 comprises 14 residues. The CDR3 here is CASSNSGTYYEQYF. CDR3 in DNA: TGTGCCAGCAGCAATAGCGGGACGTACTACGAGCAGTACTTC.

This rearrangement joins TRBV5-4 to TRBJ2-3; D remains unclear. The CDR3 length is 13 residues. Trimming took 4 bases from V and 1 from J, leaving 7 bases between them. Germline CDR1 and CDR2: SGHNT and YYREEE (reference sequence). The CDR3, as DNA: TGTGCCAGCAGCCCCCAGGGCACAGATACGCAGTATTTT. It yields the protein CASSPQGTDTQYF.

The count of this clone is one. The rearrangement links TRBV4-2 to TRBJ2-7; 9 nucleotides align to TRBD2. V was pared by 4 bases and J by 0 bases, with 7 bases of the junction left unmatched. Germline V gene lookup returns CDR1 LGHNA and CDR2 YNFKEQ. CDR3 length: 16 amino acids. CDR3 in amino acids: CASSRESGGPSYEQYF. The CDR3 region has the DNA TGTGCCAGCAGCCGTGAAAGCGGGGGGCCCTCCTACGAGCAGTACTTC.

This chain joins TRBV12-5 and TRBJ1-1; TRBD1 is a possible D gene (5 bases). The germline gives CDR1 LGHNT, CDR2 FRNRAP. The CDR3 loop spans 14 amino acids. Trimming left V 3 bases short and J 5 bases short, with 13 bases between. The CDR3 nucleotides are TGTGCTAGTGGTTTTACCCCGGGGGTTACTGAAGCTTTCTTT. It is translated as CASGFTPGVTEAFF. Looking up the rest from reference TRBV12-5 and TRBJ1-1 gives the full variable domain: DARVTQTPRHKVTEMGQEVTMRCQPILGHNTVFWYRQTMMQGLELLAYFRNRAPLDDSGMPKDRFSAEMPDATLATLKIQPSEPRDSAVYFCASGFTPGVTEAFFGQGTRLTVV.

This clone appeared a single time. The DNA for the CDR3 is TGCGCCAGCAGTGAGATCGGGAGGGGTGGAACAGATACGCAGTATTTT. This gives the protein CASSEIGRGGTDTQYF. The rearrangement uses TRBV10-1 and TRBJ2-3; 8 nucleotides line up with TRBD2. The V gene end was trimmed by 2 bases and the J gene end by 3 bases; junction bases not matched to a gene: 7. The CDR3 length is 16 residues. Germline CDR1 and CDR2: WNHNN and SYGVQD (reference sequence).

The chain links TRBV19 to TRBJ1-4, with TRBD1 as a possible D gene (6 bases). The V gene lost 4 bases and the J gene lost 8 bases, with 11 bases spanning the gap. CDR1 and CDR2 from the germline V gene are LNHDA and SQIVND (reference sequence). The CDR3 loop spans 13 amino acids. In nucleotides, the CDR3 is TGTGCCAGTAGTAACAGGGTTGAGGAAAAACTGTTTTTT. Protein: CASSNRVEEKLFF.

The genes are TRBV18 and TRBJ1-6, with 10 nucleotides matching TRBD1. Germline V gene data show CDR1 as KGHSH and CDR2 as LQKENI. The CDR3 contains 16 residues. V gave up 1 base and J gave up 8 bases; unmatched junction bases: 5. The CDR3 DNA follows: TGTGCCAGCTCACCACGATATGGGACAGGGGATTCACCCCTCCACTTT. It yields the protein CASSPRYGTGDSPLHF.

V gene TRBV5-4 combines with J gene TRBJ2-1, with D unresolved. V was trimmed by 4 bases and J by 2 bases, leaving 13 bases between them. The germline V gene encodes CDR1 SGHNT and CDR2 YYREEE (reference sequence). This CDR3 has 15 residues. The CDR3 region has the DNA TGTGCCAGCAGCGAATCGACTGGGCCCTACAATGAGCAGTTCTTC. Protein product: CASSESTGPYNEQFF.

Sample share makes this clone medium-sized. The J gene is TRBJ1-5, the V gene TRBV2, with TRBD1 matching over 10 bases. The germline CDR1 and CDR2 sequences are SNHLY and FYNNEI. The CDR3 spans 14 residues. The V and J ends lost 5 bases and 6 bases, in that order; junction bases with no gene match: 4. CDR3 in DNA: TGTGCCAGCAGTTGGACAGGGGGTGGTCAGCCCCAGCATTTT. Its protein is CASSWTGGGQPQHF.

This sequence joins TRBV27 and TRBJ2-1; D could derive from TRBD1 or TRBD2 (5 bases each). Germline CDR1 and CDR2: MNHEY and SMNVEV (reference sequence). The CDR3 totals 15 residues. With 3 bases removed from V and 7 bases from J, the gap between germline ends came to 16 bases. Here the CDR3 DNA reads TGTGCCAGCAGTTTTTACAGGACTGACCGGAATGAGCAGTTCTTC. It is translated as CASSFYRTDRNEQFF.

The genes are TRBV27 and TRBJ2-1, with TRBD2 matching 10 bases. The CDR3 extends over 17 amino acids. After removal of 1 base from V and 7 bases from J, the junction contained 10 bases not matched to a gene. The germline V gene has CDR1 MNHEY and CDR2 SMNVEV (reference sequence). CDR3 DNA sequence: TGTGCCAGCAGTTTATATCGAGCGGGGGGGCCTAGGAATGAGCAGTTCTTC. Amino acids: CASSLYRAGGPRNEQFF.

The chain joins TRBV2 to TRBJ2-3, with D maybe TRBD2 (6 bases). Looked up from germline, CDR1 is SNHLY and CDR2 is FYNNEI. The V end lost 6 bases, the J end lost 2 bases, and 12 bases lay between the germline ends. The CDR3 totals 14 residues. CDR3 sequence (DNA): TGTGCCAGCAGGCCGGCTAGCGCCACAGATACGCAGTATTTT. Its translation is CASRPASATDTQYF.

The rearrangement links TRBV20-1 to TRBJ1-1; D not resolved. V was clipped by 6 bases and J by 8 bases, with 13 bases between them. The CDR3 extends over 11 amino acids. CDR1 DFQATT and CDR2 SNEGSKA come from the germline V gene (reference sequence). The CDR3: CSAGPGKEAFF. CDR3 in DNA: TGCAGTGCAGGCCCGGGAAAAGAAGCTTTCTTT.

CDR3 loop: CASSLWGLAGDEQFF. CDR3 DNA: TGTGCCAGCAGTTTATGGGGACTAGCGGGGGATGAGCAGTTCTTC. The rearrangement uses TRBV27 and TRBJ2-1; 14 bases are a match to TRBD2. Germline-derived CDR1 and CDR2 are MNHEY and SMNVEV (reference sequence). The CDR3 totals 15 residues. The V segment lost 1 base and the J segment 8 bases; nucleotides outside the gene matches: 1.

The CDR3 loop is CASSQKGTYEQYF. For the CDR3, the DNA is TGCGCCAGCAGCCAAAAGGGGACCTACGAGCAGTACTTC. This rearrangement joins TRBV4-1 to TRBJ2-7, with D possibly matching TRBD1 (5 bases). The CDR3 is 13 amino acids. V lost 2 bases and J lost 2, with 7 bases in between. Germline V CDR1 and CDR2: MGHRA, YSYEKL.

With regard to this clone: This CDR3 is also generated by other DNA sequences in the sample. The J gene is TRBJ2-3, the V gene TRBV25-1; D gene ambiguous. With 6 bases removed from V and 0 bases from J, the gap between germline ends came to 4 bases. This CDR3 region has 12 residues. Germline lookup yields CDR1 MGHDK and CDR2 SYGVNS. Here the CDR3 reads CASRGSTDTQYF. CDR3 coding DNA: TGTGCCAGCAGGGGAAGCACAGATACGCAGTATTTT.

This chain connects TRBV25-1 to TRBJ1-2; D remains ambiguous. V shed 5 bases and J shed 4 bases, with 8 bases lying between them. CDR3 size: 12 residues. Germline assignment: CDR1 MGHDK and CDR2 SYGVNS. CDR3 sequence (DNA): TGTGCCAGCAGTACTTCCAGCTATGGCTACACCTTC. It codes for CASSTSSYGYTF.

This sequence joins TRBV6-5 and TRBJ2-7; 7 bases align to TRBD1. The V gene's germline CDR1 is MNHEY and CDR2 SVGAGI. The trim removed 2 bases at V and 9 bases at J, leaving 13 bases unmatched. The CDR3 covers 15 residues. The CDR3 protein is CASSYGQGDWGGQYF. The CDR3 coding sequence is TGTGCCAGCAGTTACGGGCAGGGGGATTGGGGCGGGCAGTACTTC.

The chain employs TRBV5-4 and TRBJ2-7, with TRBD1 identical over 8 bases. The CDR3 has 15 amino acids. V lost 4 bases, J lost 4 bases, and 10 bases stayed unmatched. Germline CDR1 reads SGHNT; CDR2 reads YYREEE (reference sequence). CDR3 nucleotide sequence: TGTGCCAGCAGCCAGGGGCGACAGGGGTCGTACGAGCAGTACTTC. It translates to CASSQGRQGSYEQYF.

The chain is built from TRBV4-2 and TRBJ2-6; possible D gene TRBD1, 6 bases. Germline CDR1 LGHNA, CDR2 YNFKEQ. V lost 0 bases to trimming and J lost 0 bases, with 6 bases between them. CDR3 size: 16 residues. In nucleotides, the CDR3 is TGTGCCAGCAGCCAAGAGGGACACTCTGGGGCCAACGTCCTGACTTTC. This gives the protein CASSQEGHSGANVLTF.

The chain carries TRBV19 and TRBJ2-1; D possibly corresponds to TRBD2 (6 bases). The CDR3 extends over 16 amino acids. Trimming left V 7 bases short and J 2 bases short, with 18 bases between. Germline loops: CDR1 LNHDA, CDR2 SQIVND (reference sequence). This chain's CDR3 is CASTTLWGGPYNEQFF. CDR3 DNA: TGTGCCAGTACCACCCTTTGGGGAGGCCCCTACAATGAGCAGTTCTTC. The variable domain in full, completed from reference TRBV19 and TRBJ2-1, reads DGGITQSPKYLFRKEGQNVTLSCEQNLNHDAMYWYRQDPGQGLRLIYYSQIVNDFQKGDIAEGYSVSREKKESFPLTVTSAQKNPTAFYLCASTTLWGGPYNEQFFGPGTRLTVL.

The chain links TRBV7-9 to TRBJ2-1, with TRBD1 as a possible D gene (6 bases). V gave up 4 bases and J gave up 0 bases, with 7 bases separating them. The CDR3 has 14 amino acids. Germline V gene data show CDR1 as SEHNR and CDR2 as FQNEAQ (reference sequence). The CDR3 sequence is CASSWDNSYNEQFF. The CDR3 region has the DNA TGTGCCAGCAGCTGGGACAACTCCTACAATGAGCAGTTCTTC.

Written as DNA, the CDR3 is TGTGCCAGCTCCAAGTGGACTAGCGGGAGACGATCCTACAATGAGCAGTTCTTC. Its translation is CASSKWTSGRRSYNEQFF. The V call is TRBV18, the J call TRBJ2-1; 13 positions match TRBD2. The CDR3 extends over 18 amino acids. Germline CDR1 reads KGHSH; CDR2 reads LQKENI. V was clipped by 6 bases and J by 1 base; unmatched bases: 9.

The chain has TRBV5-1 and TRBJ2-6, with D possibly being TRBD1 (6 bases). The CDR3 runs to 16 residues. V was pared by 5 bases and J by 0 bases, with 12 bases between. CDR1 SGHRS and CDR2 YFSETQ come from the germline V gene. CDR3 sequence (DNA): TGCGCCAGCAGGTTCGACAGGACCTCTGGGGCCAACGTCCTGACTTTC. It translates to CASRFDRTSGANVLTF.

The rearrangement links TRBV5-6 to TRBJ1-5; D may be TRBD1 (5 bases). Germline V CDR1 and CDR2: SGHDT, YYEEEE. This CDR3 spans 13 amino acids. Trimming took 3 bases from V and 7 from J, leaving 11 bases between them. The CDR3 loop reads CASSSQGFQPQHF. For the CDR3, the DNA is TGTGCCAGCAGCTCCCAGGGTTTCCAGCCCCAGCATTTT.

This chain links TRBV21-1 with TRBJ2-5. TRBV21-1 is deemed a pseudogene. The CDR3 has 16 amino acids. CDR3 coding DNA: TGTGCCAGCAGCAAAGCGCTTTATCTGCACCAAGAGACCCAGTACTTC. This encodes CASSKALYLHQETQYF.